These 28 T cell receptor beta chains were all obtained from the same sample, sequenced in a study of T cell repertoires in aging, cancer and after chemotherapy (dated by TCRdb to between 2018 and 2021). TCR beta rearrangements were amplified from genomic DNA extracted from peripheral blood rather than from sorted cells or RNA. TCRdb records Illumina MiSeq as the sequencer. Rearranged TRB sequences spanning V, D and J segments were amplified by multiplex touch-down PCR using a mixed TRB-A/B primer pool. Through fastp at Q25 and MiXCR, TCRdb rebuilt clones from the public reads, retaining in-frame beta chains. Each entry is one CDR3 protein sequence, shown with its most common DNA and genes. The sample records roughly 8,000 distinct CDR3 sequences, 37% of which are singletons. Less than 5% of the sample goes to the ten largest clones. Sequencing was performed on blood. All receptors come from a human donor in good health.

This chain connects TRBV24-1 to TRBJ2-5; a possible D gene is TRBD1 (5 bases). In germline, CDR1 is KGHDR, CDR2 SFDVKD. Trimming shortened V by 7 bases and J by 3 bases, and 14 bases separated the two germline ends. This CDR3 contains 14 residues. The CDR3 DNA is TGTGCCACCAGCCCAAGGGGCGCCGAAGAGACCCAGTACTTC. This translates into CATSPRGAEETQYF.

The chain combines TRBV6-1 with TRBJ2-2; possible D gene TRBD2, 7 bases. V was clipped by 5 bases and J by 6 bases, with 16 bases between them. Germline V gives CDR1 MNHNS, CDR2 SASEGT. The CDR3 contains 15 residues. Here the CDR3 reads CASSLDTGRAGELFF. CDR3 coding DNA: TGTGCCAGCAGTCTTGACACAGGGAGGGCCGGGGAGCTGTTTTTT.

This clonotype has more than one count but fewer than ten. CDR3 in DNA: TGTGCCAGCAGCTTTGCAGGACAAGGCACAGATACGCAGTATTTT. It yields the protein CASSFAGQGTDTQYF. The J gene is TRBJ2-3, the V gene TRBV5-4; D possibly corresponds to TRBD1 (5 bases). The V and J ends lost 2 bases and 1 base respectively, with 11 bases between them. This CDR3 has 15 residues. Germline V lookup: CDR1 SGHNT, CDR2 YYREEE (reference sequence).

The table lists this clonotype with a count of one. CDR3 residues: CASSYWNREDNEQFF. The CDR3 DNA sequence: TGTGCCAGCAGTTACTGGAACAGGGAAGACAATGAGCAGTTCTTC. This sequence joins TRBV6-2 or TRBV6-3 and TRBJ2-1, with a weak D call TRBD1 (6 bases). This CDR3 is 15 amino acids long. V lost 1 base, J lost 5 bases, and 12 bases lay in between. Germline loops: CDR1 MNHEY, CDR2 SVGEGT.

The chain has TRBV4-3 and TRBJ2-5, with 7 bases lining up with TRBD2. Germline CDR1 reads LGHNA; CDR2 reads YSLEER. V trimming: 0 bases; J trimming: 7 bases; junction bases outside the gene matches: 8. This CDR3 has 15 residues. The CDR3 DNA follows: TGCGCCAGCAGCCAAGATCCCGGGAGGACACGGACCCAGTACTTC. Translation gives CASSQDPGRTRTQYF.

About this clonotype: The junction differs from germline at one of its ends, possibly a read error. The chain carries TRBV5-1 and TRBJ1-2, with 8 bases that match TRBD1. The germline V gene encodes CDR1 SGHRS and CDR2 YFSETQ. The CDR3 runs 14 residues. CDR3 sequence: CASRNRDRSYGYTF. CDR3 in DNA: TGTGCCAGCAGAAATAGGGACAGGAGCTATGGCTACACCTTC.

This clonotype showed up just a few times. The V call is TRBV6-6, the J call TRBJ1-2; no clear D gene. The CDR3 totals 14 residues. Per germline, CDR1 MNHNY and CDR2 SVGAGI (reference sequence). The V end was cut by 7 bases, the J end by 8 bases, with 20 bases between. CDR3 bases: TGTGCCAGCACCCTGGCGGGGAGATTGGGCGGCTACACCTTC. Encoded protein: CASTLAGRLGGYTF.

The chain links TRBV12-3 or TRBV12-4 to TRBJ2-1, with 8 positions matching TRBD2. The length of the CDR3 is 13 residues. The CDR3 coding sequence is TGTGCTAGTGGTTTGACTAGCGCTGGTGAGCAGTTCTTC. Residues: CASGLTSAGEQFF.

CDR3 nucleotides: TGTGCCAGCAGTTCATGGGGGGGAGATACGCAGTATTTT. Protein sequence: CASSSWGGDTQYF. This sequence joins TRBV12-3 or TRBV12-4 and TRBJ2-3; 7 bases align to TRBD2. V was pared by 4 bases and J by 5 bases, with 3 bases of the junction left unmatched. The CDR3 runs to 13 residues.

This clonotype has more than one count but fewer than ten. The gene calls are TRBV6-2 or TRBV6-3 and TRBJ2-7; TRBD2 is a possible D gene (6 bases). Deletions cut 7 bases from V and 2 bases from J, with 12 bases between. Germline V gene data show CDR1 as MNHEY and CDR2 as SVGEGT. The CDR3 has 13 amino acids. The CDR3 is CASTSTRPYEQYF. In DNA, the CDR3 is TGTGCCAGCACCTCGACTAGACCCTACGAGCAGTACTTC.

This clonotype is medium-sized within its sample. CDR3: CASSIGTSSNIQYF. For the CDR3, the DNA is TGTGCCAGTAGTATAGGGACTAGCAGCAACATTCAGTACTTC. The V call is TRBV19, the J call TRBJ2-4; 8 positions agree with TRBD2. CDR1 LNHDA and CDR2 SQIVND come from the germline V gene (reference sequence). This CDR3 spans 14 amino acids. V trimming: 1 base; J trimming: 7 bases; junction bases outside the gene matches: 3. The variable domain in full, with the rest retrieved from reference TRBV19 and TRBJ2-4, is DGGITQSPKYLFRKEGQNVTLSCEQNLNHDAMYWYRQDPGQGLRLIYYSQIVNDFQKGDIAEGYSVSREKKESFPLTVTSAQKNPTAFYLCASSIGTSSNIQYFGAGTRLSVL.

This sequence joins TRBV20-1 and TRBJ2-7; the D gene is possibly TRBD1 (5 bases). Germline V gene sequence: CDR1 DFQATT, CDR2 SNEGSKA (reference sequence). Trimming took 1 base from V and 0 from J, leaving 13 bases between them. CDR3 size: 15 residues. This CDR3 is CSARARDHYSYEQYF. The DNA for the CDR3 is TGCAGTGCTAGAGCCAGGGATCACTACTCCTACGAGCAGTACTTC.

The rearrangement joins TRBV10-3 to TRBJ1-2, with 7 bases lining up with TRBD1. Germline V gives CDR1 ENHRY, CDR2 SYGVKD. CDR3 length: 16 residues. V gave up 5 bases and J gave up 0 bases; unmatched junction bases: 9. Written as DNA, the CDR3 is TGTGCCATCAGTTCCTCCGGGACAGCCTCTAACTATGGCTACACCTTC. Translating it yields CAISSSGTASNYGYTF.

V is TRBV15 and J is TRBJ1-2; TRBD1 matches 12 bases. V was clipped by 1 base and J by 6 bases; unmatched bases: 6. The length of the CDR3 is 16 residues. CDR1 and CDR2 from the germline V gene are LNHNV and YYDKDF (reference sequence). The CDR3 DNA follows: TGTGCCACCAGCAGAGGCCGGGACAGGGGGCTTGATGGCTACACCTTC. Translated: CATSRGRDRGLDGYTF.

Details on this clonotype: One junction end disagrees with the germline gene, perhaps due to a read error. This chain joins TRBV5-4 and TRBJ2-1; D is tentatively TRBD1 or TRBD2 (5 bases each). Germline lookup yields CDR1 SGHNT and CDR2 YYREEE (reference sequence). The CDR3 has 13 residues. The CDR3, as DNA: TGCGCCAGCAGCCCGGGACCGAACAATGAGCAGTTCTTC. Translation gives CASSPGPNNEQFF.

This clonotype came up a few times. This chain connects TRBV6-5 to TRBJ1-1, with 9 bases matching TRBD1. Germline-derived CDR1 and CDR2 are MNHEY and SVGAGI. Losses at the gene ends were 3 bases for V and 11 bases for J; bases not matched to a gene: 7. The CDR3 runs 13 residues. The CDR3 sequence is CASSYTGGLVAFF. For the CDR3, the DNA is TGTGCCAGCAGTTATACAGGGGGCCTGGTCGCTTTCTTT.

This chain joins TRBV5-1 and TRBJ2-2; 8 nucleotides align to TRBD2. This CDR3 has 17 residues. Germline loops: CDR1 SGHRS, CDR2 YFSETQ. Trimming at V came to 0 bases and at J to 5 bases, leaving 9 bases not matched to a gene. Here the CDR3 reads CASSLVAGTRGTGELFF. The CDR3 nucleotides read TGCGCCAGCAGCTTGGTGGCCGGGACTAGGGGGACCGGGGAGCTGTTTTTT.

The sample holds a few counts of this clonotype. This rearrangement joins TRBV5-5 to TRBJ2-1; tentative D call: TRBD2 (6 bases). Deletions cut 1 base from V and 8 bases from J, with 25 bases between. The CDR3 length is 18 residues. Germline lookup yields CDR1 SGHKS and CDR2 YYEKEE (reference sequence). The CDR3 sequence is CASSLFLAARRMVHEQFF. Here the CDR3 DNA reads TGTGCCAGCAGCTTGTTTTTAGCGGCCCGCAGGATGGTCCATGAGCAGTTCTTC.

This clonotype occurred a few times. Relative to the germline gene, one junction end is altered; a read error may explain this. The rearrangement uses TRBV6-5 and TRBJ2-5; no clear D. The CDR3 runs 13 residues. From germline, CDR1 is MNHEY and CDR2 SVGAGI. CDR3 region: CAISEAHQETQYF. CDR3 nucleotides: TGTGCCATCAGTGAGGCCCACCAAGAGACCCAGTACTTC.

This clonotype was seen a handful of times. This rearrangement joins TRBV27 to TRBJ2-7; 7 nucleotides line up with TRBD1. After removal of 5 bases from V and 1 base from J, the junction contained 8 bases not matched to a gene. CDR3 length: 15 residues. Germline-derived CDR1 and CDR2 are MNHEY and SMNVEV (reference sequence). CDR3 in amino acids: CASSPLWDSSYEQYF. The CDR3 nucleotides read TGTGCCAGCAGTCCCCTTTGGGACAGTTCCTACGAGCAGTACTTC.

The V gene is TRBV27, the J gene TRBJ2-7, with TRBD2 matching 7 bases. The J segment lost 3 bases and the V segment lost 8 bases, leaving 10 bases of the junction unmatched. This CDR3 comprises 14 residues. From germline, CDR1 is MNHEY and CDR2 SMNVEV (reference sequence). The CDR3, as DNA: TGTGCCAGCGGCGGGGGACTGCCAAACTACGAGCAGTACTTC. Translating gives CASGGGLPNYEQYF.

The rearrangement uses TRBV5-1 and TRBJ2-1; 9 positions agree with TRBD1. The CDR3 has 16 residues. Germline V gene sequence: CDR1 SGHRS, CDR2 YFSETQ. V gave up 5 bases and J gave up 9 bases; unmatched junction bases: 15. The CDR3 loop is CASSPYGGQGYTEQFF. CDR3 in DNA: TGCGCCAGCAGTCCCTATGGGGGACAGGGTTATACTGAGCAGTTCTTC.

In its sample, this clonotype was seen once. CDR3 region: CASSPLPQAYNEQFF. CDR3 in DNA: TGTGCCAGCTCACCCCTCCCCCAGGCCTACAATGAGCAGTTCTTC. This sequence joins TRBV18 and TRBJ2-1; D is ambiguous. The length of the CDR3 is 15 residues. Germline CDR1 KGHSH, CDR2 LQKENI. V was shortened by 3 bases and J by 2 bases, with 11 bases between the two germline ends.

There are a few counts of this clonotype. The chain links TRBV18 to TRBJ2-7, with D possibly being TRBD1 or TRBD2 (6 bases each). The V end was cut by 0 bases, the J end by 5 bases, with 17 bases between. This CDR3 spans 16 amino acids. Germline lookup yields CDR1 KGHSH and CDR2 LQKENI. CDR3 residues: CASSPPRGERRDEQYF. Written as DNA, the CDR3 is TGTGCCAGCTCACCACCTAGGGGGGAGAGGAGAGACGAGCAGTACTTC.

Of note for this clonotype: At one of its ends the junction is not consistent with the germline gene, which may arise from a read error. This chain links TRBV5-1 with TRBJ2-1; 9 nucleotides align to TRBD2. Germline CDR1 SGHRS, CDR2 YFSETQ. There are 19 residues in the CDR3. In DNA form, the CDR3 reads TGTGCCAGCAGCTTAGAGTTGGGAGTAGCGGGAGAAGAAGGCAATGAGCAGTTCTTC. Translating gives CASSLELGVAGEEGNEQFF.

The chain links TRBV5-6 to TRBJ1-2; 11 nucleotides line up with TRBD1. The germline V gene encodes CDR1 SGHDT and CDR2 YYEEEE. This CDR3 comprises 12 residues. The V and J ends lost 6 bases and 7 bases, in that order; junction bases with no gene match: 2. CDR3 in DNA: TGTGCCAGCAACGGACAGGGGGCTGGCTACACCTTC. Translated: CASNGQGAGYTF.

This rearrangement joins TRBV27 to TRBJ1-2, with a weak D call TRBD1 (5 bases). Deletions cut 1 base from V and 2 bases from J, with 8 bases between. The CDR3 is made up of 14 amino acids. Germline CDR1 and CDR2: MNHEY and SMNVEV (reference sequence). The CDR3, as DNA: TGTGCCAGCAGTTTATTGCGGGGGAACTATGGCTACACCTTC. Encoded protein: CASSLLRGNYGYTF.

CDR3 sequence (DNA): TGTGCCAGCAGCAACCCTCGACAGGAGTACACAGATACGCAGTATTTT. It codes for CASSNPRQEYTDTQYF. The chain links TRBV6-2 or TRBV6-3 to TRBJ2-3, with D perhaps matching TRBD1 (6 bases). The CDR3 runs to 16 residues. Trimming took 6 bases from V and 2 from J, leaving 18 bases between them. Germline CDR1 MNHEY, CDR2 SVGEGT.